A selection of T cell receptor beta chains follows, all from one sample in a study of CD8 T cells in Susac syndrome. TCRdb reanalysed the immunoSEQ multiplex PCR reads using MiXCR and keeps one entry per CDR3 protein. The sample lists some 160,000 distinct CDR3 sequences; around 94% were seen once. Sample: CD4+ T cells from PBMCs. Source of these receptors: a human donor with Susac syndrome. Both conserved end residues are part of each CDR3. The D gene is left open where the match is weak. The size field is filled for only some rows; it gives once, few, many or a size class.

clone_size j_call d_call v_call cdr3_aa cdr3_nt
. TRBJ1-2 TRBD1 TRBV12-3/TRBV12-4 CASSTGPGQANYGYTF TGTGCCAGCAGTACGGGTCCTGGACAGGCTAACTATGGCTACACCTTC
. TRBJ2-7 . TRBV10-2 CASSLVGPYEQYF TGCGCCAGCAGTCTTGTTGGACCCTACGAGCAGTACTTC
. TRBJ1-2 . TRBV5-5 CASGGQTGLVGYTF TGTGCCAGCGGCGGACAGACTGGGCTGGTTGGCTACACCTTC
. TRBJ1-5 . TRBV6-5 CASSYDRGSNQPQHF TGTGCCAGCAGTTACGACAGAGGGAGCAATCAGCCCCAGCATTTT
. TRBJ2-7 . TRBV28 CASSRLPYEQYF TGTGCCAGCAGTCGGTTACCCTACGAGCAGTACTTC
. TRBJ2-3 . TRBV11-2 CASSFSGGDTDTQYF TGTGCCAGCAGCTTTTCCGGCGGGGACACAGATACGCAGTATTTT
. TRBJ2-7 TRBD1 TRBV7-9 CASSRGDSSYEQYF TGTGCCAGCAGCCGAGGGGACAGTTCCTACGAGCAGTACTTC
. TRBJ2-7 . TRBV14 CASSHLGSGSYEQYF TGTGCCAGCAGCCATTTGGGTTCCGGCTCCTACGAGCAGTACTTC
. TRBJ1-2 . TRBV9 CASTQANYGYTF TGTGCCAGCACCCAGGCTAACTATGGCTACACCTTC
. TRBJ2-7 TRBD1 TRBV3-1 CASSRQGERYEQYF TGTGCCAGCAGCCGACAGGGGGAAAGGTACGAGCAGTACTTC
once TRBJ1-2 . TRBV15 CATSRGQDYGYTF TGTGCCACCAGCAGAGGGCAGGACTATGGCTACACCTTC
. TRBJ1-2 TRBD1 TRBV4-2 CASSHRRDRDSGYTF TGTGCCAGCAGCCACCGCCGGGACAGGGATTCTGGCTACACCTTC
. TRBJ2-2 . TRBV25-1 CASSDLVGELFF TGTGCCAGCAGTGATCTAGTCGGGGAGCTGTTTTTT
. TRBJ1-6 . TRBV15 CATSKRDGDNSPLHF TGTGCCACCAGTAAGAGGGACGGGGATAATTCACCCCTCCACTTT
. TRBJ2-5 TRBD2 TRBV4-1 CASSHAPSGEYQETQYF TGCGCCAGCAGCCATGCCCCTAGCGGGGAATACCAAGAGACCCAGTACTTC
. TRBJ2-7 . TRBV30 CAWSVRDSGVREQYF TGTGCCTGGAGTGTACGTGACTCCGGGGTGAGGGAGCAGTACTTC
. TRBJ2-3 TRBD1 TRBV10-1 CASGSTGDPDTQYF TGCGCCAGCGGTTCTACAGGGGACCCAGATACGCAGTATTTT
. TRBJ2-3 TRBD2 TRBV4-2 CASSQSLAGGPDTQYF TGTGCCAGCAGCCAATCCCTAGCGGGGGGGCCAGATACGCAGTATTTT
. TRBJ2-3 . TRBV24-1 CATSDSGDSTDTQYF TGTGCCACCAGTGATTCAGGAGACAGCACAGATACGCAGTATTTT
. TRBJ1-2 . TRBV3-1 CASSQEGLSNYGYTF TGTGCCAGCAGCCAAGAAGGCCTTTCAAACTATGGCTACACCTTC
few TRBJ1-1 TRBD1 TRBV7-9 CASSLGQGDTEAFF TGTGCCAGCAGCTTAGGACAGGGGGACACTGAAGCTTTCTTT
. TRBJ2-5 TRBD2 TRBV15 CATSRALTSGGETQYF TGTGCCACCAGCAGAGCCCTGACTAGCGGGGGAGAGACCCAGTACTTC
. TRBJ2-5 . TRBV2 CASMRGARETQYF TGTGCCAGCATGAGGGGGGCACGAGAGACCCAGTACTTC
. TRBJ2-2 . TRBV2 CASSPESGGGGGELFF TGTGCCAGCAGTCCTGAGTCAGGCGGGGGCGGCGGGGAGCTGTTTTTT
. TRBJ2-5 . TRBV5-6 CASSFPRVQETQYF TGTGCCAGCAGCTTTCCGCGCGTTCAAGAGACCCAGTACTTC
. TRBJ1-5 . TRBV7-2 CASSPHRQPQHF TGTGCCAGCAGCCCACACCGTCAGCCCCAGCATTTT
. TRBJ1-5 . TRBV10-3 CAISESYSGQPQHF TGTGCCATCAGTGAGTCGTATTCGGGTCAGCCCCAGCATTTT
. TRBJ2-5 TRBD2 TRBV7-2 CASRASGTVYQETQYF TGTGCCAGCAGGGCTAGCGGGACCGTGTACCAAGAGACCCAGTACTTC
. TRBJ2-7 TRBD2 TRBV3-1 CASSKPGLALQQYF TGTGCCAGCAGCAAACCGGGACTAGCCCTACAGCAGTACTTC
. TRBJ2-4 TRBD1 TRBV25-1 CASSGTGQNIQYF TGTGCCAGCAGTGGGACAGGCCAGAACATTCAGTACTTC
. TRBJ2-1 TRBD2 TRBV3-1 CASSPEILAGIEQFF TGTGCCAGCAGCCCGGAGATACTAGCGGGGATTGAGCAGTTCTTC
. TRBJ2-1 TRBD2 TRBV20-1 CSATHPAGVYNEQFF TGCAGTGCTACCCACCCAGCGGGGGTTTACAATGAGCAGTTCTTC
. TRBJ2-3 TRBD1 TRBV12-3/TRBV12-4 CASSPGTGRGDTQYF TGTGCCAGCAGTCCCGGGACAGGGAGAGGCGATACGCAGTATTTT
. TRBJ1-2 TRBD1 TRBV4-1 CASSQDIGQGFTNYGYTF TGCGCCAGCAGCCAAGACATCGGACAGGGCTTCACTAACTATGGCTACACCTTC
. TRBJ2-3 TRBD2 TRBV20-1 CSALRGGATDTQYF TGCAGTGCTCTTCGCGGGGGGGCCACAGATACGCAGTATTTT
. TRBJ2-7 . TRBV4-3 CASSQDGQGGDEQYF TGCGCCAGCAGCCAAGACGGTCAGGGAGGCGACGAGCAGTACTTC
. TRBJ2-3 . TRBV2 CASSGQIVTDTQYF TGTGCCAGCAGTGGACAGATAGTAACAGATACGCAGTATTTT
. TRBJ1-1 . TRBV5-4 CASSPGLGEAFF TGTGCCAGCAGCCCTGGGTTGGGTGAAGCTTTCTTT
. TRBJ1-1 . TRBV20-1 CSATHGAGNTEAFF TGCAGTGCTACCCACGGGGCAGGGAACACTGAAGCTTTCTTT
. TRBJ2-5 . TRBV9 CASSGSGQETQYF TGTGCCAGCAGCGGCAGCGGGCAAGAGACCCAGTACTTC
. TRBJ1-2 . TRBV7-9 CASSFGDSYGYTF TGTGCCAGCAGCTTTGGGGACTCCTATGGCTACACCTTC
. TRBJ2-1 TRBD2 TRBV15 CATSRAGTSGGAGYNEQFF TGTGCCACCAGCAGGGCCGGGACTAGCGGGGGGGCCGGGTACAATGAGCAGTTCTTC
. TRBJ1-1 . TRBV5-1 CASSLGGRSSSEAFF TGCGCCAGCAGCTTGGGTGGCAGGAGTAGCTCTGAAGCTTTCTTT
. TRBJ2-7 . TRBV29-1 CSVETGAYEQYF TGCAGCGTTGAAACGGGCGCCTACGAGCAGTACTTC
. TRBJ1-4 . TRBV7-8 CASSLRDGSEKLFF TGTGCCAGCAGCTTACGGGACGGGAGTGAAAAACTGTTTTTT